A selection of T cell receptor beta chains follows, all from one sample in a study of graft-versus-host responses after intestinal transplantation. Here immunoSEQ multiplex PCR was the method, and the copy in TCRdb shows in-frame clones only, minus some. The table records about 99,000 clones, 93% of them present only once. These receptors' targets are unknown. The specimen was unstimulated CD8+ T cells sorted from spleen or lymph node cells, collected before intestinal transplant. The receptors derive from a human donor who received an intestinal transplant. Each CDR3 is given with its conserved first and last residue. The order of the fields is D gene, clone size, J gene, V gene, CDR3 DNA, CDR3 protein. D genes are given only for firm matches. Clone size appears in some rows only: once, few, many, or a class for an expanded clone.

D: -; size: -; J: TRBJ1-2; V: TRBV5-1; DNA: TGCGCCAGCAGCTTGGAAGGTCCGAACTATGGCTACACCTTC; CDR3: CASSLEGPNYGYTF
D: TRBD2; size: -; J: TRBJ2-1; V: TRBV7-2; DNA: TGTGCCAGCAGCCCTTATCTAGCGGGGGTGTACAATGAGCAGTTCTTC; CDR3: CASSPYLAGVYNEQFF
D: -; size: -; J: TRBJ2-1; V: TRBV10-1; DNA: TGCGCCAGCAGTGAGTCTGGGGTTGAGCAGTTCTTC; CDR3: CASSESGVEQFF
D: -; size: -; J: TRBJ2-7; V: TRBV6-5; DNA: TGTGCCAGCAGCCCAGGCAGGGGTATACAGCAGTACTTC; CDR3: CASSPGRGIQQYF
D: TRBD2; size: -; J: TRBJ2-2; V: TRBV10-2; DNA: TGCGCCAGCAGTGAGGGGGGGGTAGGAGGGGAGCTGTTTTTT; CDR3: CASSEGGVGGELFF
D: -; size: -; J: TRBJ2-5; V: TRBV4-1; DNA: TGCGCCAGCAGCCAATCAGGGGCAGAGCAAGAGACCCAGTACTTC; CDR3: CASSQSGAEQETQYF
D: TRBD1; size: -; J: TRBJ2-7; V: TRBV2; DNA: TGTGCCAGCAGGGGGACAGGGGACGAGCAGTACTTC; CDR3: CASRGTGDEQYF
D: -; size: -; J: TRBJ2-7; V: TRBV5-1; DNA: TGCGCCAGCAGCTTGCGGGGAGGATACGAGCAGTACTTC; CDR3: CASSLRGGYEQYF
D: -; size: -; J: TRBJ2-7; V: TRBV7-9; DNA: TGTGCCAGCAGCTTAGAGGGTCACAACGAGCAGTACTTC; CDR3: CASSLEGHNEQYF
D: TRBD2; size: -; J: TRBJ2-3; V: TRBV9; DNA: TGTGCCAGCAGCAAACAATTAGCGGGGGGGGTAACAGATACGCAGTATTTT; CDR3: CASSKQLAGGVTDTQYF
D: TRBD2; size: once; J: TRBJ2-5; V: TRBV10-3; DNA: TGTGCCATCGTCGCCGCTAGCGGGGGGCGGGGGCAAGAGACCCAGTACTTC; CDR3: CAIVAASGGRGQETQYF
D: -; size: -; J: TRBJ1-1; V: TRBV6-5; DNA: TGTGCCAGCAGTTACTCGAACTCCCTCGGAGCTTTCTTT; CDR3: CASSYSNSLGAFF
D: -; size: -; J: TRBJ1-1; V: TRBV7-9; DNA: TGTGCCAGCAGCCTGGGGGGTGGGTACACTGAAGCTTTCTTT; CDR3: CASSLGGGYTEAFF
D: TRBD2; size: -; J: TRBJ2-7; V: TRBV29-1; DNA: TGCAGCGTTGAAGATCCGGGGGAGGCGGGGGGCCCTTCCGAGCAGTACTTC; CDR3: CSVEDPGEAGGPSEQYF
D: -; size: -; J: TRBJ1-1; V: TRBV6-4; DNA: TGTGCCAGCAGACCAGGGCGAGGGGCTGAAGCTTTCTTT; CDR3: CASRPGRGAEAFF
D: TRBD1; size: -; J: TRBJ2-7; V: TRBV7-9; DNA: TGTGCCAGCAGCCCAAGGACTGGGACAGGATCCTACGAGCAGTACTTC; CDR3: CASSPRTGTGSYEQYF
D: -; size: -; J: TRBJ2-1; V: TRBV6-5; DNA: TGTGCCAGCAGTGGGGCAGGGGAGTTCTTC; CDR3: CASSGAGEFF
D: -; size: -; J: TRBJ1-1; V: TRBV4-1; DNA: TGCGCCAGCAGCCAGTACCAGGGAAACACTGAAGCTTTCTTT; CDR3: CASSQYQGNTEAFF
D: -; size: -; J: TRBJ1-1; V: TRBV29-1; DNA: TGCAGCGTTGACGGCGGGGAGACTGAAGCTTTCTTT; CDR3: CSVDGGETEAFF
D: -; size: -; J: TRBJ2-2; V: TRBV5-1; DNA: TGCGCCAGCAGCCCAGGGGGGGGCACCGGGGAGCTGTTTTTT; CDR3: CASSPGGGTGELFF
D: TRBD2; size: -; J: TRBJ2-3; V: TRBV4-1; DNA: TGCGCCAGCAGCCAGGGACTAGCGGGATTCACAGATACGCAGTATTTT; CDR3: CASSQGLAGFTDTQYF
D: -; size: few; J: TRBJ2-3; V: TRBV6-4; DNA: TGTGCCAGCAGTGCCTTGGCAGGGGGCACAGATACGCAGTATTTT; CDR3: CASSALAGGTDTQYF